Shown below are 18 T cell receptor beta chains from a single sample sequenced in a study of shared clonotypes between healthy human individuals. Profiled with immunoSEQ multiplex PCR; TCRdb holds only in-frame clones, not every one. The sample yields about 680,000 clones, 92% seen once. Positively selected for CCR7, the CD45RO-negative cells used as naive CD8 cells excluded terminally differentiated effector memory CD45RA+ cells. What was sequenced was naive CD8+ T cells sorted from blood. These TCRs come from a man aged 25-45 years in good health.

This CDR3 is CASRTGGYEQYF. The CDR3 DNA reads TGTGCCAGCAGAACAGGAGGCTACGAGCAGTACTTC. The rearrangement joins TRBV7-9 to TRBJ2-7; D tentatively fits TRBD1 or TRBD2 (5 bases each). Trimming stripped 6 bases from V and 3 bases from J, with 9 bases between. From germline, CDR1 is SEHNR and CDR2 FQNEAQ (reference sequence). The CDR3 length is 12 residues.

This clone was detected ten times or more. Distinct nucleotide sequences in the sample also encode this CDR3. This sequence joins TRBV28 and TRBJ2-5; 9 bases fit TRBD2. V trimming: 6 bases; J trimming: 5 bases; junction bases outside the gene matches: 7. From germline, CDR1 is MDHEN and CDR2 SYDVKM. The length of the CDR3 is 14 residues. The CDR3 here is CASRPGLAQETQYF. CDR3 nucleotides: TGTGCCAGCAGACCGGGACTAGCTCAGGAGACCCAGTACTTC.

The chain joins TRBV28 to TRBJ2-1, with D perhaps TRBD1 (6 bases). The V gene lost 6 bases and the J gene lost 7 bases, with 19 bases spanning the gap. The CDR3 spans 15 residues. CDR1 MDHEN and CDR2 SYDVKM come from the germline V gene. This chain's CDR3 is CASRGGRGLLNEQFF. The CDR3, as DNA: TGTGCCAGCAGAGGCGGCAGGGGATTATTGAATGAGCAGTTCTTC. Based on the CDR3 plus reference TRBV28 and TRBJ2-1, the full variable domain is DVKVTQSSRYLVKRTGEKVFLECVQDMDHENMFWYRQDPGLGLRLIYFSYDVKMKEKGDIPEGYSVSREKKERFSLILESASTNQTSMYLCASRGGRGLLNEQFFGPGTRLTVL.

The gene calls are TRBV11-2 and TRBJ2-5; either TRBD1 or TRBD2 may supply D (6 bases each). The CDR3 extends over 13 amino acids. Trimming removed 3 bases from V and 4 bases from J, with 9 bases in between. The germline V gene has CDR1 SGHAT and CDR2 FQNNGV. The CDR3 sequence is CASSFGGRETQYF. The CDR3 bases are TGTGCCAGCAGCTTTGGGGGGCGAGAGACCCAGTACTTC.

This chain joins TRBV7-9 and TRBJ1-1, with 8 bases that match TRBD1. Germline lookup yields CDR1 SEHNR and CDR2 FQNEAQ (reference sequence). Trimming cost V 5 bases and J 7 bases; bases outside gene matches: 12. The CDR3 totals 15 residues. The CDR3 bases are TGTGCCAGCAGCCCCCGAGACAGGGGAGACTTTGAAGCTTTCTTT. It encodes CASSPRDRGDFEAFF.

The chain employs TRBV28 and TRBJ2-7; 8 bases match TRBD2. The CDR3 is 15 amino acids. After removal of 5 bases from V and 3 bases from J, the junction contained 9 bases not matched to a gene. From germline, CDR1 is MDHEN and CDR2 SYDVKM. As DNA, the CDR3 is TGTGCCAGCAGTCCCCGGGGACTAGGGGACTACGAGCAGTACTTC. This sequence encodes CASSPRGLGDYEQYF.

The chain recombines TRBV27 with TRBJ2-7; unclear D gene. The CDR3 consists of 16 residues. The germline V gene has CDR1 MNHEY and CDR2 SMNVEV (reference sequence). Deletions cut 6 bases from V and 5 bases from J, with 23 bases between. The CDR3 DNA sequence: TGTGCCAGCAGCCTCTTGGCTCCCGGAGTATTCGACGAGCAGTACTTC. It yields the protein CASSLLAPGVFDEQYF.

The J gene is TRBJ2-5, the V gene TRBV4-1, with 8 positions matching TRBD1. Germline lookup yields CDR1 MGHRA and CDR2 YSYEKL. V dropped 6 bases and J dropped 4; count of bases not matched to a gene: 7. This CDR3 has 14 residues. The CDR3 protein is CASSGAGGLETQYF. The CDR3 DNA reads as TGCGCCAGCAGTGGGGCAGGGGGCCTAGAGACCCAGTACTTC.

The V and J genes are TRBV4-3 and TRBJ1-2, with D perhaps TRBD1 (5 bases). V lost 0 bases, J lost 4 bases, and 18 bases lay in between. Germline V gene sequence: CDR1 LGHNA, CDR2 YSLEER. The CDR3 is 17 residues long. The CDR3 protein is CASSQESGTVLVYGYTF. The CDR3 nucleotides are TGCGCCAGCAGCCAAGAAAGTGGGACGGTCTTGGTCTATGGCTACACCTTC.

V usage is TRBV9 and J usage is TRBJ2-1; TRBD2 aligns across 8 bases. J gave up 9 bases and V 4 bases, and 12 bases lay outside the gene matches. The CDR3 has 15 residues. Germline CDR1 is SGDLS and CDR2 is YYNGEE. The CDR3 sequence is CASSPRAGVGVEQFF. The CDR3 DNA reads as TGTGCCAGCAGCCCAAGAGCGGGAGTGGGAGTTGAGCAGTTCTTC.

The genes are TRBV4-3 and TRBJ2-1; D not resolved. CDR1 and CDR2 from the germline V gene are LGHNA and YSLEER. V lost 1 base and J lost 2, with 12 bases in between. The CDR3 length is 16 residues. DNA of the CDR3: TGCGCCAGCAGCCAAGGGAAGGGTGGCACCTACAATGAGCAGTTCTTC. It yields the protein CASSQGKGGTYNEQFF.

The gene calls are TRBV30 and TRBJ2-3, with 12 nucleotides matching TRBD2. CDR3 length: 15 amino acids. Germline loops: CDR1 GTSNPN, CDR2 SVGIG (reference sequence). The V gene end was trimmed by 7 bases and the J gene end by 2 bases; junction bases not matched to a gene: 7. The CDR3 DNA reads as TGTGCCTTGTCGGGACTAGCGGGTAACACAGATACGCAGTATTTT. It codes for CALSGLAGNTDTQYF.

The gene calls are TRBV4-3 and TRBJ2-3; weak D call: TRBD2 (6 bases). V dropped 0 bases and J dropped 3 bases, with 16 bases sitting between them. CDR1 is LGHNA and CDR2 is YSLEER in the germline V gene. The CDR3 runs 17 residues. The CDR3 DNA follows: TGCGCCAGCAGCCAAGATAGGAACGGGAGAGGGACAGATACGCAGTATTTT. This codes for CASSQDRNGRGTDTQYF.

The gene calls are TRBV29-1 and TRBJ2-7, with 8 bases aligning to TRBD2. The CDR3 length is 15 residues. Germline trimming cut 1 base from V and 3 bases from J; bases unmatched to any gene: 8. Looked up from germline, CDR1 is SQVTM and CDR2 is ANQGSEA. In DNA, the CDR3 is TGCAGCGTTGAAGGAACTCAGCGGGAGTACTACGAGCAGTACTTC. Its translation is CSVEGTQREYYEQYF.

The chain combines TRBV6-5 with TRBJ2-7; a weak D match, TRBD2 (5 bases). Trimming stripped 5 bases from V and 6 bases from J, with 20 bases between. The germline V gene encodes CDR1 MNHEY and CDR2 SVGAGI. The CDR3 is made up of 15 amino acids. CDR3 sequence: CASSTTLGLPLEQYF. As DNA, the CDR3 is TGTGCCAGCAGTACGACCCTAGGACTTCCCCTCGAGCAGTACTTC.

The J gene is TRBJ2-4, the V gene TRBV6-5; 7 bases agree with TRBD2. The germline gives CDR1 MNHEY, CDR2 SVGAGI. V trimming: 6 bases; J trimming: 7 bases; junction bases outside the gene matches: 12. This CDR3 has 15 residues. CDR3 in DNA: TGTGCCAGCAGCGGTCGGGATGCCGGGGGGAACATTCAGTACTTC. Its protein product is CASSGRDAGGNIQYF.

This chain connects TRBV9 to TRBJ2-7, with TRBD1 matching over 7 bases. The germline CDR1 and CDR2 sequences are SGDLS and YYNGEE. V shed 3 bases and J 3 bases; nucleotides not matched to a gene: 6. The CDR3 runs to 14 residues. The DNA for the CDR3 is TGTGCCAGCAGCGGGAAGGGGGCCGGCTACGAGCAGTACTTC. It specifies CASSGKGAGYEQYF.

The chain joins TRBV18 to TRBJ1-1; a possible D gene is TRBD1 (5 bases). Looked up from germline, CDR1 is KGHSH and CDR2 is LQKENI. The CDR3 is 14 amino acids. Trimming took 5 bases from V and 10 from J, leaving 20 bases between them. The CDR3, as DNA: TGTGCCAGCTCATCGACGGACTGGGGGGACGGAGCTTTCTTT. It encodes CASSSTDWGDGAFF.